This entry features one TCR beta chain sequence. Profiled with immunoSEQ multiplex PCR; TCRdb holds only in-frame clones, not every one. Of hundreds of thousands of clones in the sample, around 78% were seen once. These data come from a study of shared clonotypes between healthy human individuals. Germline CDR1 reads MDHEN; CDR2 reads SYDVKM. The CDR3 has 15 residues. V was pared by 4 bases and J by 6 bases, with 16 bases between. The clonotype originates from a woman in her twenties or thirties in good health. The sample was memory CD4+ T cells sorted from blood. Indicated subset: CD45RA-negative fraction. This rearrangement joins TRBV28 to TRBJ1-5; D is unclear. This CDR3 is CASSSTPRAVQPQHF. In DNA form, the CDR3 reads TGTGCCAGCAGTTCAACCCCGCGGGCGGTTCAGCCCCAGCATTTT. Filled out from reference TRBV28 and TRBJ1-5, the complete variable domain reads DVKVTQSSRYLVKRTGEKVFLECVQDMDHENMFWYRQDPGLGLRLIYFSYDVKMKEKGDIPEGYSVSREKKERFSLILESASTNQTSMYLCASSSTPRAVQPQHFGDGTRLSIL.